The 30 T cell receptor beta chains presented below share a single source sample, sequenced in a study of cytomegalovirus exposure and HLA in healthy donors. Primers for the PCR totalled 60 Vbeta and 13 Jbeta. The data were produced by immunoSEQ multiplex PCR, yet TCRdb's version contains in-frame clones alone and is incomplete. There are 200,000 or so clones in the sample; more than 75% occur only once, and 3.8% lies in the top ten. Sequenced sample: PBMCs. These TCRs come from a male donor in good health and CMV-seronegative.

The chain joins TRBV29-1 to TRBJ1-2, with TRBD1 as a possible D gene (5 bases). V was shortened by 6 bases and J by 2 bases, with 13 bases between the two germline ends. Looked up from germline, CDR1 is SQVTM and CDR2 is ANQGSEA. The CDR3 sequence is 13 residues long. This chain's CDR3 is CSVFAGLNYGYTF. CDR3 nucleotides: TGCAGCGTGTTCGCAGGGCTCAACTATGGCTACACCTTC. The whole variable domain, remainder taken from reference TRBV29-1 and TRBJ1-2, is SAVISQKPSRDICQRGTSLTIQCQVDSQVTMMFWYRQQPGQSLTLIATANQGSEATYESGFVIDKFPISRPNLTFSTLTVSNMSPEDSSIYLCSVFAGLNYGYTFGSGTRLTVV.

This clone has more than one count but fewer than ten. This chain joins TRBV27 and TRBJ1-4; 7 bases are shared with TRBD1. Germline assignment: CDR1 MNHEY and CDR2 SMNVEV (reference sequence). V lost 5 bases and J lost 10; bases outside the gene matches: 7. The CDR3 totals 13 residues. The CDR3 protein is CASSMGQFGKLFF. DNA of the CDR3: TGTGCCAGCAGTATGGGACAGTTCGGAAAACTGTTTTTT. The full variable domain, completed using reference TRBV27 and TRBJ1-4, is EAQVTQNPRYLITVTGKKLTVTCSQNMNHEYMSWYRQDPGLGLRQIYYSMNVEVTDKGDVPEGYKVSRKEKRNFPLILESPSPNQTSLYFCASSMGQFGKLFFGSGTQLSVL.

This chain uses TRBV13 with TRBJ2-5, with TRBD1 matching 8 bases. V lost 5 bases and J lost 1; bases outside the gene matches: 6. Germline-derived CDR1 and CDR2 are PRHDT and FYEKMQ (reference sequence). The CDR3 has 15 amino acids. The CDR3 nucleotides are TGTGCCAGCAGCACCCTGACAGGGGTCCAAGAGACCCAGTACTTC. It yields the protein CASSTLTGVQETQYF.

Here the CDR3 DNA reads TGCGCCAGCAGCCCGATGACAGGGGACACTGAAGCTTTCTTT. This gives the protein CASSPMTGDTEAFF. The genes are TRBV5-1 and TRBJ1-1; 8 positions match TRBD1. The V gene end was trimmed by 4 bases and the J gene end by 3 bases; junction bases not matched to a gene: 5. The CDR3 covers 14 residues. Germline CDR1 is SGHRS and CDR2 is YFSETQ.

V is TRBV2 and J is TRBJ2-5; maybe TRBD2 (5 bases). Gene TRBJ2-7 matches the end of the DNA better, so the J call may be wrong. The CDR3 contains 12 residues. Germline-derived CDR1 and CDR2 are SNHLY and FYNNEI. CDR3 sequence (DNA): TGTGCCAGCGTCGGTACGGGATACGAGCAGTACTTC. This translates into CASVGTGYEQYF.

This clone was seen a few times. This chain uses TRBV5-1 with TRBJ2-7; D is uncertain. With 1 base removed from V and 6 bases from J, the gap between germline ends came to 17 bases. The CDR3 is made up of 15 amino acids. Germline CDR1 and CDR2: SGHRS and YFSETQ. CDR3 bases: TGCGCCAGCAGCTTGCGAGGCCCCCCTTCGGGCGAGCAGTACTTC. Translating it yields CASSLRGPPSGEQYF. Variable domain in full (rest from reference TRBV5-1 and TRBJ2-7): KAGVTQTPRYLIKTRGQQVTLSCSPISGHRSVSWYQQTPGQGLQFLFEYFSETQRNKGNFPGRFSGRQFSNSRSEMNVSTLELGDSALYLCASSLRGPPSGEQYFGPGTRLTVT.

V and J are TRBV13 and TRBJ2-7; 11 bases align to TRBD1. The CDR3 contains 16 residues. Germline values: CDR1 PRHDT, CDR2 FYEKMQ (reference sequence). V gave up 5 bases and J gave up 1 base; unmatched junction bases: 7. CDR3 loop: CASSPMGQGESYEQYF. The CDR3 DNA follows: TGTGCCAGCAGCCCCATGGGACAGGGGGAATCCTACGAGCAGTACTTC.

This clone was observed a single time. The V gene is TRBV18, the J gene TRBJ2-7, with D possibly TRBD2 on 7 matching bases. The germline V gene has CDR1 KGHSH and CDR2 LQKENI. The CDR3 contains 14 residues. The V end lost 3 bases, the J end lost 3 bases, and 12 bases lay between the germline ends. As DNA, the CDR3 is TGTGCCAGCTCACCTAGGGGAGGGGGCTACGAGCAGTACTTC. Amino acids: CASSPRGGGYEQYF.

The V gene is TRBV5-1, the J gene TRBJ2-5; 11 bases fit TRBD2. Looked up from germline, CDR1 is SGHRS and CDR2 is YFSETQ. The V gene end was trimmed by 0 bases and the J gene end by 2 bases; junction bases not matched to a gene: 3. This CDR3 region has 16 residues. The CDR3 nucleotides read TGCGCCAGCAGCTTGGCCCGGACTAGCGGGCAAGAGACCCAGTACTTC. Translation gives CASSLARTSGQETQYF.

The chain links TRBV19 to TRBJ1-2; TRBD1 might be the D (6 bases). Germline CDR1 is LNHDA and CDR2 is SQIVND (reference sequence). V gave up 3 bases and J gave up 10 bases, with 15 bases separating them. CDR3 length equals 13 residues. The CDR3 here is CASSIGGDTPYTF. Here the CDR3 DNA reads TGTGCCAGTAGTATCGGGGGGGACACCCCCTACACCTTC.

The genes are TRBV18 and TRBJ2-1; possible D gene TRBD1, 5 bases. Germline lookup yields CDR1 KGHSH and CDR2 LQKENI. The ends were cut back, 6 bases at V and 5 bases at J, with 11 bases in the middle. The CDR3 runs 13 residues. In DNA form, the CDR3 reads TGTGCCAGCTCCTTCGACAGAAACAATGAGCAGTTCTTC. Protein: CASSFDRNNEQFF.

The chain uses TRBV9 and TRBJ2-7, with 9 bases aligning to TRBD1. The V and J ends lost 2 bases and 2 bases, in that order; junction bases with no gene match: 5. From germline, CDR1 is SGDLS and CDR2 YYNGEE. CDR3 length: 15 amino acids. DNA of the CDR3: TGTGCCAGCAGCGTCGGGACAGGGTTTGCCTACGAGCAGTACTTC. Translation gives CASSVGTGFAYEQYF.

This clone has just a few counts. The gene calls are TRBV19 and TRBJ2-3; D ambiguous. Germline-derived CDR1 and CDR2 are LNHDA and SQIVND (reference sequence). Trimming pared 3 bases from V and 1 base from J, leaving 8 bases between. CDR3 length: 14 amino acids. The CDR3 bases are TGTGCCAGTAGTATTCGGAGAGGCACAGATACGCAGTATTTT. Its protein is CASSIRRGTDTQYF. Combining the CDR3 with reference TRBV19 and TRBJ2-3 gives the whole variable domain DGGITQSPKYLFRKEGQNVTLSCEQNLNHDAMYWYRQDPGQGLRLIYYSQIVNDFQKGDIAEGYSVSREKKESFPLTVTSAQKNPTAFYLCASSIRRGTDTQYFGPGTRLTVL.

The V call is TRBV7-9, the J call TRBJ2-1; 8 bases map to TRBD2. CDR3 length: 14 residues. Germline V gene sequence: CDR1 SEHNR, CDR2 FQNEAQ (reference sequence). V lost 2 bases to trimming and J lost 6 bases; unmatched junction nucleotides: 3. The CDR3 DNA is TGTGCCAGCAGCTTACATAGCGGGGCCAATGAGCAGTTCTTC. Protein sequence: CASSLHSGANEQFF.

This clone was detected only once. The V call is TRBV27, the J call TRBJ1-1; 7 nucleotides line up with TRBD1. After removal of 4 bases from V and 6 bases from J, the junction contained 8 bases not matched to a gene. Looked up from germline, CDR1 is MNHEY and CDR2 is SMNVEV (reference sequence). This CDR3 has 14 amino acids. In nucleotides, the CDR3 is TGTGCCAGCAGTTCCTGGGGACAGCCCCCTGAAGCTTTCTTT. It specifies CASSSWGQPPEAFF.

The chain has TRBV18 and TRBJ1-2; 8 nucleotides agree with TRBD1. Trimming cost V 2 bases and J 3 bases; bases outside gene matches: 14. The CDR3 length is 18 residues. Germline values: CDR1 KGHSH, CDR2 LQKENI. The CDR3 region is CASSPYGPRRGRDYGYTF. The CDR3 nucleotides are TGTGCCAGCTCACCATACGGGCCTCGCAGGGGGCGCGACTATGGCTACACCTTC. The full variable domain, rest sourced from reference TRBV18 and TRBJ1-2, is NAGVMQNPRHLVRRRGQEARLRCSPMKGHSHVYWYRQLPEEGLKFMVYLQKENIIDESGMPKERFSAEFPKEGPSILRIQQVVRGDSAAYFCASSPYGPRRGRDYGYTFGSGTRLTVV.

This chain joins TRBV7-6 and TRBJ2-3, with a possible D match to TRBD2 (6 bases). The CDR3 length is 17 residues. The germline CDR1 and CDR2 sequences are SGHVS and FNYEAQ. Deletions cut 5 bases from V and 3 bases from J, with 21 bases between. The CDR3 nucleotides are TGTGCCAGCAGCCCAATTCTCCTTGCGGGGCTAACAGATACGCAGTATTTT. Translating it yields CASSPILLAGLTDTQYF. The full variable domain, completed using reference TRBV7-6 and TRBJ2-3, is GAGVSQSPRYKVTKRGQDVALRCDPISGHVSLYWYRQALGQGPEFLTYFNYEAQQDKSGLPNDRFSAERPEGSISTLTIQRTEQRDSAMYRCASSPILLAGLTDTQYFGPGTRLTVL.

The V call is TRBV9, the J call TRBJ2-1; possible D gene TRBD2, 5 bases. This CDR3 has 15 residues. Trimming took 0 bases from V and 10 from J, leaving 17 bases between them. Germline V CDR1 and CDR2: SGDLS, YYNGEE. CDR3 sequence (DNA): TGTGCCAGCAGCGTAGTCCCGGGGAAGTGGGTAGAGCAGTTCTTC. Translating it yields CASSVVPGKWVEQFF.

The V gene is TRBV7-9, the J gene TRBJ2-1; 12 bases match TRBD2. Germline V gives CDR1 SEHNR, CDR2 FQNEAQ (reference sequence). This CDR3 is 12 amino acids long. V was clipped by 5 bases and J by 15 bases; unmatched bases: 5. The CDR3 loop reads CASSLTSGRWFF. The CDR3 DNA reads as TGTGCCAGCAGCCTAACTAGCGGGAGGTGGTTCTTC.

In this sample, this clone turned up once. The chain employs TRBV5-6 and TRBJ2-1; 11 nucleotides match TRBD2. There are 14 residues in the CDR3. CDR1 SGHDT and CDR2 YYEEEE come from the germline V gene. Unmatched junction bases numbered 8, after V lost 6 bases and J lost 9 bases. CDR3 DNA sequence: TGTGCCAGCAAACTAGCGGGAGACCCGGGTGAGCAGTTCTTC. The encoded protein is CASKLAGDPGEQFF.

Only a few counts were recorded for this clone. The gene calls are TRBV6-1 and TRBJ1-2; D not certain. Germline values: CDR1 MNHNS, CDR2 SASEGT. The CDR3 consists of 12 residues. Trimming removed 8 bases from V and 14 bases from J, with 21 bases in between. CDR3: CASDSVLTLLTF. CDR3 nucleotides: TGTGCCAGCGATTCGGTTTTGACTCTGCTTACCTTC.

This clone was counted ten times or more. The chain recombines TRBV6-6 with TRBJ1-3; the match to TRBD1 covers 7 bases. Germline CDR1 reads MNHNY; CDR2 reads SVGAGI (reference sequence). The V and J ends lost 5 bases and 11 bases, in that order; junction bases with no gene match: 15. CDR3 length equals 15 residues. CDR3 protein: CASSADRSTSYAIYF. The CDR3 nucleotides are TGTGCCAGCAGTGCGGACAGGTCCACATCTTACGCCATATATTTT.

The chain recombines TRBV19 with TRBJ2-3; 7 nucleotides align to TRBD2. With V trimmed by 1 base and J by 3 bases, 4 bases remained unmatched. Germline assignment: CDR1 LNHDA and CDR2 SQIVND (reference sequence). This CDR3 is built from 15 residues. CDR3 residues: CASSIAAGLTDTQYF. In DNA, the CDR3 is TGTGCCAGTAGTATAGCGGCGGGACTAACAGATACGCAGTATTTT.

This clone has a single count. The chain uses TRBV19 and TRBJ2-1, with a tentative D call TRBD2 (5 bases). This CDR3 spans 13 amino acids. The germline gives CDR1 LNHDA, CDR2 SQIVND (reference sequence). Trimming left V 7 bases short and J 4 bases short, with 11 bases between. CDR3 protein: CASTEGLYNEQFF. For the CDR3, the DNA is TGTGCCAGTACCGAGGGTCTATACAATGAGCAGTTCTTC.

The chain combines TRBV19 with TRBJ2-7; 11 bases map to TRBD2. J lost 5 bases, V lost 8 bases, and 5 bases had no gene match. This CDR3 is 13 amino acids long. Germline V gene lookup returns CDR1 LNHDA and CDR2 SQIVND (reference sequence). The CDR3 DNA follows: TGTGCCAGTTCTTTTAGCGGGAGGGACGAGCAGTACTTC. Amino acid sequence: CASSFSGRDEQYF. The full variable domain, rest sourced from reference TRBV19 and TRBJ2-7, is DGGITQSPKYLFRKEGQNVTLSCEQNLNHDAMYWYRQDPGQGLRLIYYSQIVNDFQKGDIAEGYSVSREKKESFPLTVTSAQKNPTAFYLCASSFSGRDEQYFGPGTRLTVT.

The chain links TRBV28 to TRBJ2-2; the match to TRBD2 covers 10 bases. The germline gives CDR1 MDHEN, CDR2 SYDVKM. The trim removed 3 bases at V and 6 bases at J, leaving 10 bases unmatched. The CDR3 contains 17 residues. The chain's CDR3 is CASSFRPPAGGPGELFF. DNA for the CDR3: TGTGCCAGCAGTTTCCGCCCGCCAGCGGGAGGGCCCGGGGAGCTGTTTTTT.

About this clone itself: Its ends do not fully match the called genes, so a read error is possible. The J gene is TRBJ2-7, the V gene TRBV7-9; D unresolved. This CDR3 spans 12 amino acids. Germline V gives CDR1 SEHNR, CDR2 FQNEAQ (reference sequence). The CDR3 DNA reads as TGTTCCAGCAGTCTCCCCGGGTACGAGCAGTACTTC. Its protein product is CSSSLPGYEQYF.

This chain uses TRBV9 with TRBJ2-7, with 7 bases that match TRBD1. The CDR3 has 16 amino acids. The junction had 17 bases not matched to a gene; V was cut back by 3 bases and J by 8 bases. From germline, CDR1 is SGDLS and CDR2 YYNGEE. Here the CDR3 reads CASSAWCLITGDKQYF. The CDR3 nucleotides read TGTGCCAGCAGCGCTTGGTGTCTTATCACAGGGGACAAGCAGTACTTC.

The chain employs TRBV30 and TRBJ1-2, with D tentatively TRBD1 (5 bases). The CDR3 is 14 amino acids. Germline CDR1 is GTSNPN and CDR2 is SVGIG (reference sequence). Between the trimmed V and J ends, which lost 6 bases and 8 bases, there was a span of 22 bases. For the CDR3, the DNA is TGTGCCTGTCACCAAGCCGGGGGAATCGGCGGCTACACCTTC. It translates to CACHQAGGIGGYTF.

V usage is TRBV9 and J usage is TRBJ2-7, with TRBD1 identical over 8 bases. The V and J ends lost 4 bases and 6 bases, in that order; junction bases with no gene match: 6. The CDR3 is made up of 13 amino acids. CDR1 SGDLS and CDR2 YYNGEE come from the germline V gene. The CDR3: CASSLRTGPEQYF. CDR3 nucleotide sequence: TGTGCCAGCAGCCTCAGGACAGGGCCCGAGCAGTACTTC.